This paragraph covers one TCR beta chain sequence. Antigen: not known. The data were taken from a study of cytomegalovirus exposure and HLA in healthy donors. Study-wide findings and caveats: 87-base-pair reads could not separate some V segments, including TRBV6-2 and TRBV6-3.

Germline V CDR1 and CDR2: LGHNT, FRNRAP. The CDR3 is made up of 15 amino acids. The trim removed 5 bases at V and 3 bases at J, leaving 6 bases unmatched. A multiplex PCR was run with 60 Vbeta primers and 13 Jbeta primers. Sequenced by immunoSEQ multiplex PCR; TCRdb stores in-frame clones only, minus some. Altogether about 180,000 clones are present, around 77% being singletons, with the ten largest covering 2.4%. The genes are TRBV12-5 and TRBJ2-2; 7 positions match TRBD1. Sequencing was performed on PBMCs. The receptor was isolated from a man in his 60s in good health and CMV-seronegative. In DNA form, the CDR3 reads TGTGCTAGTGGTCACGACAGGGCGGACACCGGGGAGCTGTTTTTT. Translation gives CASGHDRADTGELFF.